This T cell receptor beta chain was captured in a study of cytomegalovirus exposure and HLA in healthy donors. Overall study results and limits: Among immune exposure information, only CMV serostatus was available. Presence/absence results assume similar sequencing depth per donor, which may not hold. Specificity of a few CMV-associated chains for CMV antigens was verified in vitro.

In germline, CDR1 is MDHEN, CDR2 SYDVKM. The CDR3 spans 12 residues. Trimming took off 5 bases at V and 5 bases at J, with 9 bases between the two ends. Worth noting for this clone: What it binds is not known.

Vbeta (60) and Jbeta (13) primers were used in the PCR. The protocol was immunoSEQ multiplex PCR, while the TCRdb copy is restricted to in-frame clones and leaves out a portion. In the table there are about 270,000 clones, more than 55% of which are singletons. Material: PBMCs. This sequence originates from a female donor in good health and CMV-seronegative. The rearrangement uses TRBV28 and TRBJ1-1, with D tentatively TRBD1 (5 bases). The CDR3 DNA reads TGTGCCAGCAGTGAAAGGGGAACTGAAGCTTTCTTT. Protein: CASSERGTEAFF. Full variable domain (missing parts from reference TRBV28 and TRBJ1-1): DVKVTQSSRYLVKRTGEKVFLECVQDMDHENMFWYRQDPGLGLRLIYFSYDVKMKEKGDIPEGYSVSREKKERFSLILESASTNQTSMYLCASSERGTEAFFGQGTRLTVV.